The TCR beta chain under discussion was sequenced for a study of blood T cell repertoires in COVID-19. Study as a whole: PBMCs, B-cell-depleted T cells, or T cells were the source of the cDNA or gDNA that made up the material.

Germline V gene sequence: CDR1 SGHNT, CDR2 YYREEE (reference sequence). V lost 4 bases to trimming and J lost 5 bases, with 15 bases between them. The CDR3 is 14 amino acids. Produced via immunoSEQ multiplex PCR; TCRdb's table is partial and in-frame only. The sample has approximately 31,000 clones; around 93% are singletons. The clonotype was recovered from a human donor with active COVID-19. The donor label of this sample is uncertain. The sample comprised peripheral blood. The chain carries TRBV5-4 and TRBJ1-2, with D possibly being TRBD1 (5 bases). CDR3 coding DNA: TGTGCCAGCAGCCCCGGGGGAGATTTATATGGCTACACCTTC. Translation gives CASSPGGDLYGYTF. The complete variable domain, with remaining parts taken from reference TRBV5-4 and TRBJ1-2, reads ETGVTQSPTHLIKTRGQQVTLRCSSQSGHNTVSWYQQALGQGPQFIFQYYREEENGRGNFPPRFSGLQFPNYSSELNVNALELDDSALYLCASSPGGDLYGYTFGSGTRLTVV.